These 27 T cell receptor beta chains came from one sample sequenced in a study of blood T cell repertoires in COVID-19. Sequencing used immunoSEQ multiplex PCR; TCRdb keeps in-frame clones, though not all of them. The data hold fewer than 200,000 clones, with 82% observed a single time. Source material: peripheral blood. The source of these receptors is a woman in her thirties or forties with COVID-19, enrolled during active disease.

The chain employs TRBV9 and TRBJ2-1, with D possibly being TRBD1 (5 bases). CDR1 SGDLS and CDR2 YYNGEE come from the germline V gene. Trimming shortened V by 4 bases and J by 2 bases, and 10 bases separated the two germline ends. The CDR3 is made up of 14 amino acids. The CDR3 loop reads CASSTRTPYNEQFF. The CDR3 bases are TGTGCCAGCAGCACCCGGACACCCTACAATGAGCAGTTCTTC.

In DNA form, the CDR3 reads TGTGCCAGCAGCTTAGGGAGCCCAGGGGACAATGAGCAGTTCTTC. This codes for CASSLGSPGDNEQFF. This chain uses TRBV7-9 with TRBJ2-1, with D perhaps matching TRBD1 (6 bases). V lost 1 base to trimming and J lost 5 bases, with 12 bases between them. CDR1 and CDR2 from the germline V gene are SEHNR and FQNEAQ (reference sequence). The CDR3 totals 15 residues.

The chain employs TRBV9 and TRBJ2-3, with 11 bases aligning to TRBD2. Per germline, CDR1 SGDLS and CDR2 YYNGEE. V trimming: 5 bases; J trimming: 0 bases; junction bases outside the gene matches: 5. This CDR3 is 16 amino acids long. DNA of the CDR3: TGTGCCAGCAGTAGCGGGGGGGCCCCTAGCACAGATACGCAGTATTTT. Translation: CASSSGGAPSTDTQYF.

V and J are TRBV11-2 and TRBJ2-3; TRBD2 might be the D (5 bases). Germline V CDR1 and CDR2: SGHAT, FQNNGV. The V end was cut by 5 bases, the J end by 0 bases, with 9 bases between. CDR3 size: 14 residues. In DNA form, the CDR3 reads TGTGCCAGCAGCCCAGCGGAGAGCACAGATACGCAGTATTTT. Its translation: CASSPAESTDTQYF.

This rearrangement joins TRBV4-2 to TRBJ2-1; possible D gene TRBD2, 6 bases. The ends were cut back, 0 bases at V and 9 bases at J, with 12 bases in the middle. Germline V gene lookup returns CDR1 LGHNA and CDR2 YNFKEQ. This CDR3 has 14 amino acids. CDR3 coding DNA: TGTGCCAGCAGCCAAGATTGGGAGGTGGGTGAGCAGTTCTTC. Amino acids: CASSQDWEVGEQFF.

This chain links TRBV7-9 with TRBJ1-1; D unresolved. V shed 10 bases and J shed 0 bases, with 18 bases lying between them. This CDR3 region has 15 residues. Germline CDR1 is SEHNR and CDR2 is FQNEAQ (reference sequence). The CDR3: CATPARVGMNTEAFF. CDR3 in DNA: TGTGCCACCCCCGCGAGGGTAGGAATGAACACTGAAGCTTTCTTT.

The J gene is TRBJ2-2, the V gene TRBV7-3; 9 nucleotides line up with TRBD1. The CDR3 runs to 14 residues. Germline loops: CDR1 SGHTA, CDR2 FQGTGA. The V and J ends lost 5 bases and 6 bases, in that order; junction bases with no gene match: 4. DNA of the CDR3: TGTGCCAGCAGCCCGGACAGGGGTGCCGGGGAGCTGTTTTTT. Translating it yields CASSPDRGAGELFF.

The rearrangement uses TRBV7-3 and TRBJ2-2; 8 bases align to TRBD2. Germline values: CDR1 SGHTA, CDR2 FQGTGA. J was trimmed by 4 bases and V by 5 bases; bases with no gene match: 9. CDR3 length equals 16 residues. CDR3 residues: CASSPTGTSGTGELFF. The DNA of the CDR3 is TGTGCCAGCAGCCCAACCGGGACTAGTGGCACCGGGGAGCTGTTTTTT.

The chain employs TRBV14 and TRBJ2-7; D is perhaps TRBD1 (5 bases). The CDR3 runs 12 residues. Per germline, CDR1 SGHDN and CDR2 FVKESK. Trimming shortened V by 6 bases and J by 3 bases, and 9 bases separated the two germline ends. The CDR3 loop reads CASRRGYYEQYF. Written as DNA, the CDR3 is TGTGCCAGCAGAAGGGGCTACTACGAGCAGTACTTC.

The chain employs TRBV7-8 and TRBJ2-3; D possibly corresponds to TRBD1 (5 bases). From germline, CDR1 is SGHVS and CDR2 FQNEAQ. Trimming cost V 5 bases and J 1 base, with 7 bases left between them. The CDR3 is made up of 13 amino acids. The CDR3 loop reads CASSTQGTDTQYF. Written as DNA, the CDR3 is TGTGCCAGCAGCACACAGGGCACAGATACGCAGTATTTT.

This clone has only one observation. The chain is built from TRBV7-8 and TRBJ1-1; D is possibly TRBD1 (5 bases). V was clipped by 3 bases and J by 7 bases, with 18 bases between them. This CDR3 is 15 amino acids long. Looked up from germline, CDR1 is SGHVS and CDR2 is FQNEAQ. DNA of the CDR3: TGTGCCAGCAGCTTGATGCCAGCAGGGATCAGTGAAGCTTTCTTT. Translated: CASSLMPAGISEAFF. Full variable domain (remainder filled in from reference TRBV7-8 and TRBJ1-1): GAGVSQSPRYKVAKRGQDVALRCDPISGHVSLFWYQQALGQGPEFLTYFQNEAQLDKSGLPSDRFFAERPEGSVSTLKIQRTQQEDSAVYLCASSLMPAGISEAFFGQGTRLTVV.

The J gene is TRBJ1-1, the V gene TRBV15, with TRBD1 matching over 10 bases. Per germline, CDR1 LNHNV and CDR2 YYDKDF (reference sequence). The CDR3 sequence is 14 residues long. Trimming removed 1 base from V and 5 bases from J; junction bases left unmatched: 1. CDR3 region: CATSRGTGGTEAFF. CDR3 bases: TGTGCCACCAGCAGAGGGACAGGGGGTACTGAAGCTTTCTTT. The variable domain in full, completed from reference TRBV15 and TRBJ1-1, reads DAMVIQNPRYQVTQFGKPVTLSCSQTLNHNVMYWYQQKSSQAPKLLFHYYDKDFNNEADTPDNFQSRRPNTSFCFLDIRSPGLGDTAMYLCATSRGTGGTEAFFGQGTRLTVV.

CDR3 amino acids: CAWSHSAGGRPYEQYF. The CDR3 nucleotides are TGTGCCTGGAGTCATTCGGCGGGGGGGAGACCCTACGAGCAGTACTTC. The V call is TRBV30, the J call TRBJ2-7, with 9 bases identical to TRBD2. The CDR3 has 16 amino acids. Germline V gene data show CDR1 as GTSNPN and CDR2 as SVGIG (reference sequence). V was clipped by 2 bases and J by 2 bases; unmatched bases: 10.

Only a few counts were recorded for this clone. The chain carries TRBV28 and TRBJ1-4; D not resolved. Germline V gives CDR1 MDHEN, CDR2 SYDVKM. The CDR3 has 14 residues. V was cut by 2 bases and J by 8 bases, with 12 bases left in between. The chain's CDR3 is CASSLMWAGEKLFF. CDR3 nucleotide sequence: TGTGCCAGCAGTTTAATGTGGGCGGGGGAAAAACTGTTTTTT. The complete variable domain, with remaining parts taken from reference TRBV28 and TRBJ1-4, reads DVKVTQSSRYLVKRTGEKVFLECVQDMDHENMFWYRQDPGLGLRLIYFSYDVKMKEKGDIPEGYSVSREKKERFSLILESASTNQTSMYLCASSLMWAGEKLFFGSGTQLSVL.

J is TRBJ1-5 and V is TRBV12-2. TRBV12-2 is described as a pseudogene. CDR3 length: 16 amino acids. CDR3 DNA: TGTGCAAGTCGCTCGGGAAGTGTAATTGGCAATCAGCCCCAGCATTTT. Encoded protein: CASRSGSVIGNQPQHF.

This clone has only one observation. The rearrangement uses TRBV6-5 and TRBJ1-3; D is ambiguous. CDR1 and CDR2 (germline): MNHEY, SVGAGI. V was cut by 6 bases and J by 4 bases, with 4 bases left in between. The CDR3 has 11 amino acids. The chain's CDR3 is CASRQGNTIYF. DNA of the CDR3: TGTGCCAGCAGACAAGGAAACACCATATATTTT.

The chain links TRBV11-2 to TRBJ1-6, with 10 bases aligning to TRBD1. The CDR3 extends over 14 amino acids. V lost 3 bases and J lost 14; bases outside the gene matches: 7. Germline CDR1 SGHAT, CDR2 FQNNGV. The CDR3 reads CASSLGQGNWALHF. The CDR3 DNA follows: TGTGCCAGCAGCTTGGGACAGGGGAATTGGGCCCTCCACTTT.

The V gene is TRBV5-4, the J gene TRBJ2-5, with TRBD2 matching over 8 bases. The CDR3 runs to 16 residues. After removal of 4 bases from V and 7 bases from J, the junction contained 15 bases not matched to a gene. The V gene's germline CDR1 is SGHNT and CDR2 YYREEE (reference sequence). The DNA for the CDR3 is TGTGCCAGCAGCCCCCCTATGGTAGCGGGGTCTGCGACCCAGTACTTC. It is translated as CASSPPMVAGSATQYF.

The chain carries TRBV7-3 and TRBJ2-1; TRBD2 aligns across 9 bases. Looked up from germline, CDR1 is SGHTA and CDR2 is FQGTGA. The CDR3 extends over 16 amino acids. V dropped 4 bases and J dropped 3; count of bases not matched to a gene: 7. This CDR3 is CASSSSGGGGYNEQFF. The CDR3 region has the DNA TGTGCCAGCAGCTCCTCTGGCGGGGGGGGCTACAATGAGCAGTTCTTC.

This sequence joins TRBV2 and TRBJ2-5; maybe TRBD1 (5 bases). Looked up from germline, CDR1 is SNHLY and CDR2 is FYNNEI. With 8 bases removed from V and 5 bases from J, the gap between germline ends came to 12 bases. The CDR3 sequence is 12 residues long. The CDR3 DNA sequence: TGTGCCAGCCACGTGGGGCCGGAGACCCAGTACTTC. Translation gives CASHVGPETQYF. The full variable domain, in which reference TRBV2 and TRBJ2-5 provide the parts outside the CDR3, is EPEVTQTPSHQVTQMGQEVILRCVPISNHLYFYWYRQILGQKVEFLVSFYNNEISEKSEIFDDQFSVERPDGSNFTLKIRSTKLEDSAMYFCASHVGPETQYFGPGTRLLVL.

This clone was detected many times. The genes are TRBV7-2 and TRBJ1-2, with 7 nucleotides matching TRBD1. After removal of 1 base from V and 0 bases from J, the junction contained 8 bases not matched to a gene. The CDR3 spans 17 residues. The germline V gene has CDR1 SGHTA and CDR2 FQGNSA. CDR3 bases: TGTGCCAGCAGCTTAGGGAGGACAGGAGGACCTAACTATGGCTACACCTTC. Its translation: CASSLGRTGGPNYGYTF.

The rearrangement links TRBV28 to TRBJ2-2; maybe TRBD2 (5 bases). Germline CDR1 and CDR2: MDHEN and SYDVKM. The CDR3 contains 14 residues. V lost 6 bases and J 5 bases, leaving 13 bases between the germline ends. The CDR3 is CASSPGLYTGELFF. The DNA for the CDR3 is TGTGCCAGCAGCCCTGGACTCTATACCGGGGAGCTGTTTTTT.

The chain carries TRBV21-1 and TRBJ2-7; TRBD2 reflects the table's D call only, with no check against the DNA. TRBV21-1 is noted as a pseudogene. The CDR3 totals 16 residues. Written as DNA, the CDR3 is TGTGCCAGCAGCAAAGCCCCGAGGGGGGGCGCCTACGAGCAGTACGTC. Translated, it gives CASSKAPRGGAYEQYV.

This rearrangement joins TRBV6-5 to TRBJ2-3; 7 bases match TRBD1. CDR3 length: 13 residues. From germline, CDR1 is MNHEY and CDR2 SVGAGI. J gave up 7 bases and V 4 bases, and 5 bases lay outside the gene matches. The DNA for the CDR3 is TGTGCCAGCAGTTCGTACAGGGGCAATACGCAGTATTTT. Encoded protein: CASSSYRGNTQYF.

V usage is TRBV6-1 and J usage is TRBJ1-2; D might be TRBD1 (5 bases). The CDR3 consists of 16 residues. The ends were cut back, 1 base at V and 3 bases at J, with 15 bases in the middle. Looked up from germline, CDR1 is MNHNS and CDR2 is SASEGT. Here the CDR3 DNA reads TGTGCCAGCAGTGAAGGGGGGGGAGGGTCGGACTATGGCTACACCTTC. Translating gives CASSEGGGGSDYGYTF.

This chain uses TRBV5-5 with TRBJ2-1; 14 bases are shared with TRBD2. The germline CDR1 and CDR2 sequences are SGHKS and YYEKEE (reference sequence). With V trimmed by 0 bases and J by 7 bases, 6 bases remained unmatched. CDR3 size: 17 residues. For the CDR3, the DNA is TGTGCCAGCAGCTTGGGACTAGCGGGAGGGCTTGGGAATGAGCAGTTCTTC. The encoded protein is CASSLGLAGGLGNEQFF.

The gene calls are TRBV7-9 and TRBJ2-3; D is ambiguous. CDR3 length equals 15 residues. V was pared by 0 bases and J by 0 bases, with 7 bases between. In germline, CDR1 is SEHNR, CDR2 FQNEAQ (reference sequence). The CDR3 region has the DNA TGTGCCAGCAGCTTAGCAGGAGCTAGCACAGATACGCAGTATTTT. This codes for CASSLAGASTDTQYF.